This T cell receptor (beta chain) is from a study of CD8 T cells in ankylosing spondylitis. Overall study findings and caveats: Disease-linked clones reportedly showed significant enrichment in matched ankylosing spondylitis synovial fluid. Ankylosing spondylitis blood seemed to carry a telltale TCR beta motif made of under ten highly homologous variants.

As regards this clonotype: Antigen unknown.

TCRdb analysed the 5' RACE reads with MiXCR anew, one entry per CDR3 protein. The sample records about 88,000 distinct CDR3 sequences, roughly 30% being singletons. Between the trimmed V and J ends, which lost 6 bases and 0 bases, there was a span of 11 bases. CDR3 size: 14 residues. Sequenced: blood, either unsorted or a sorted T cell fraction (not recorded which). The sequence was collected from a male donor with ankylosing spondylitis or in good health (not recorded which). The chain employs TRBV12-3 or TRBV12-4 and TRBJ1-1, with a tentative D call TRBD1 (5 bases). The CDR3 bases are TGTGCCAGCAGGGTAGACAGCTTGAACACTGAAGCTTTCTTT. Protein: CASRVDSLNTEAFF.